This TCR beta chain was captured in a study of T-cell reconstitution after alpha-beta-depleted transplantation in children. Study-wide findings and caveats: Fresh T-cell production supplied most of the T-cell counts and diversity seen one year after transplant.

This clonotype has only a few counts. Its cognate antigen is unknown. This CDR3 is built from 13 residues. Germline loops: CDR1 MDHEN, CDR2 SYDVKM. V lost 6 bases, J lost 8 bases, and 14 bases lay in between. Unique molecular identifiers tagged the TCRbeta library. TCRdb reanalysed the PCR reads using MiXCR and keeps one entry per CDR3 protein. Of some 600,000 distinct CDR3 sequences listed, 13% are singletons. This specimen consisted of PBMCs, mostly from graft donor cells, obtained 360 days after TCRalphabeta/CD19-depleted stem cell transplant. The V gene is TRBV28, the J gene TRBJ2-1; weak D call: TRBD1 (6 bases). The receptor was derived from a male patient aged 5 to 17 who had a stem cell transplant for acute myeloid leukemia, so the T cells may come from the graft donor. The CDR3 spells CASRTGFSHEQFF. The CDR3, as DNA: TGTGCCAGCAGAACAGGGTTTAGCCATGAGCAGTTCTTC.